Each of the 31 T cell receptor beta chains below was sequenced from the same sample in a study of blood T cell repertoires in COVID-19. TCRdb's copy holds only in-frame clones and misses some; the assay was immunoSEQ multiplex PCR. Of 150,000 to 170,000 clones in the sample, roughly 80% were seen once. Material: peripheral blood. These receptors were collected from an elderly woman with acute or convalescent COVID-19.

The chain combines TRBV19 with TRBJ1-4; 12 nucleotides match TRBD1. Germline-derived CDR1 and CDR2 are LNHDA and SQIVND (reference sequence). Trimming removed 5 bases from V and 2 bases from J; junction bases left unmatched: 9. This CDR3 spans 18 amino acids. CDR3 sequence reads: CASSAPGQGAGTNEKLFF. In nucleotides, the CDR3 is TGTGCCAGTAGTGCACCGGGACAGGGGGCAGGGACTAATGAAAAACTGTTTTTT.

This chain connects TRBV19 to TRBJ1-5; 7 bases line up with TRBD1. CDR1 and CDR2 from the germline V gene are LNHDA and SQIVND (reference sequence). Trimming at V came to 5 bases and at J to 1 base, leaving 8 bases not matched to a gene. The CDR3 covers 16 residues. The DNA of the CDR3 is TGTGCCAGTAGTCCAAAGACAGGGCAAAGCAATCAGCCCCAGCATTTT. Its translation is CASSPKTGQSNQPQHF.

This clone was recorded a few times. CDR3 loop: CASSLDRGNEAFF. The CDR3 DNA reads TGCGCCAGCAGCTTGGACAGGGGGAATGAAGCTTTCTTT. The chain employs TRBV5-1 and TRBJ1-1, with TRBD1 matching 8 bases. V shed 0 bases, J shed 7 bases, and the junction held 2 bases outside the gene matches. Germline CDR1 is SGHRS and CDR2 is YFSETQ. This CDR3 contains 13 residues.

The CDR3 loop reads CASSLTGVANYGYTF. The DNA of the CDR3 is TGTGCCAGCAGCCTAACAGGCGTAGCTAACTATGGCTACACCTTC. V usage is TRBV7-8 and J usage is TRBJ1-2, with TRBD1 as a possible D gene (5 bases). From germline, CDR1 is SGHVS and CDR2 FQNEAQ. Between the trimmed V and J ends, which lost 5 bases and 0 bases, there was a span of 13 bases. CDR3 length equals 15 residues. Looking up the rest from reference TRBV7-8 and TRBJ1-2 gives the full variable domain: GAGVSQSPRYKVAKRGQDVALRCDPISGHVSLFWYQQALGQGPEFLTYFQNEAQLDKSGLPSDRFFAERPEGSVSTLKIQRTQQEDSAVYLCASSLTGVANYGYTFGSGTRLTVV.

V is TRBV4-2 and J is TRBJ1-2, with 7 positions matching TRBD1. Germline lookup yields CDR1 LGHNA and CDR2 YNFKEQ. The CDR3 loop spans 15 amino acids. The V segment lost 4 bases and the J segment 2 bases; nucleotides outside the gene matches: 7. The CDR3, as DNA: TGTGCCAGCAGCCCCGGGATGGGACAGAACTATGGCTACACCTTC. Its translation: CASSPGMGQNYGYTF.

The chain links TRBV29-1 to TRBJ2-5, with 10 nucleotides matching TRBD2. The germline gives CDR1 SQVTM, CDR2 ANQGSEA. Germline trimming cut 3 bases from V and 5 bases from J; bases unmatched to any gene: 9. The CDR3 spans 15 residues. The CDR3 DNA follows: TGCAGCGTTGATGGGGCTAGCGGGAGATGGGAGACCCAGTACTTC. The encoded protein is CSVDGASGRWETQYF.

The genes are TRBV2 and TRBJ1-2; 12 positions match TRBD1. CDR3 length: 16 amino acids. CDR1 is SNHLY, CDR2 FYNNEI, per germline. The V segment lost 7 bases and the J segment 4 bases; nucleotides outside the gene matches: 10. This CDR3 is CASKAGQGAGGYGYTF. The CDR3 DNA reads as TGTGCCAGCAAGGCGGGACAGGGGGCGGGAGGCTATGGCTACACCTTC.

The chain has TRBV27 and TRBJ2-7; D remains ambiguous. Per germline, CDR1 MNHEY and CDR2 SMNVEV (reference sequence). The CDR3 totals 16 residues. The V end was cut by 7 bases, the J end by 1 base, with 20 bases between. This chain's CDR3 is CASTPYGVARSYEQYF. For the CDR3, the DNA is TGTGCCAGCACGCCTTATGGTGTAGCAAGATCCTACGAGCAGTACTTC.

This chain connects TRBV19 to TRBJ1-3; D perhaps matches TRBD1 (5 bases). The CDR3 contains 15 residues. Deletions cut 3 bases from V and 0 bases from J, with 9 bases between. Germline V CDR1 and CDR2: LNHDA, SQIVND (reference sequence). Here the CDR3 reads CASSMGRLSGNTIYF. The CDR3 DNA reads as TGTGCCAGTAGTATGGGGCGGCTCTCTGGAAACACCATATATTTT.

The genes are TRBV3-1 (or the pseudogene TRBV3-2) and TRBJ1-1, with 7 bases fitting TRBD1. Germline CDR1 LGHDT, CDR2 YNNKEL (reference sequence). V shed 4 bases, J shed 1 base, and the junction held 9 bases outside the gene matches. This CDR3 has 16 residues. The CDR3 DNA follows: TGTGCCAGCAGCCCTGAGTCGGGACAGCAGAACACTGAAGCTTTCTTT. As protein: CASSPESGQQNTEAFF.

V usage is TRBV4-2 and J usage is TRBJ1-2; TRBD1 aligns across 9 bases. Looked up from germline, CDR1 is LGHNA and CDR2 is YNFKEQ. CDR3 length equals 13 residues. V lost 1 base to trimming and J lost 9 bases; unmatched junction nucleotides: 3. Here the CDR3 reads CASSQGQGERYTF. In nucleotides, the CDR3 is TGTGCCAGCAGCCAAGGACAGGGGGAGCGCTACACCTTC.

The rearrangement joins TRBV28 to TRBJ2-3; unclear D gene. V was pared by 5 bases and J by 3 bases, with 9 bases between. Per germline, CDR1 MDHEN and CDR2 SYDVKM. This CDR3 comprises 13 residues. CDR3 DNA sequence: TGTGCCAGCAGTCCCCGTCCGACAGATACGCAGTATTTT. Its translation: CASSPRPTDTQYF.

The CDR3 DNA follows: TGTGCCAGCAGCTATCGACTAGCGGTCTACGAGCAGTACTTC. It is translated as CASSYRLAVYEQYF. V and J are TRBV11-2 and TRBJ2-7; 9 nucleotides line up with TRBD2. The V and J ends lost 4 bases and 3 bases, in that order; junction bases with no gene match: 4. From germline, CDR1 is SGHAT and CDR2 FQNNGV. This CDR3 region has 14 residues.

This sequence joins TRBV4-2 and TRBJ2-2; no definite D call. Trimming stripped 4 bases from V and 5 bases from J, with 14 bases between. Germline V lookup: CDR1 LGHNA, CDR2 YNFKEQ. There are 15 residues in the CDR3. In DNA, the CDR3 is TGTGCCAGCAGCCCGTTCCCCCTAGAGACCGGGGAGCTGTTTTTT. Translating gives CASSPFPLETGELFF.

The chain is built from TRBV20-1 and TRBJ1-5; no clear D. The CDR3 loop spans 14 amino acids. Trimming removed 3 bases from V and 0 bases from J, with 9 bases in between. The germline V gene has CDR1 DFQATT and CDR2 SNEGSKA (reference sequence). The CDR3 loop is CSASFPDSNQPQHF. The CDR3, as DNA: TGCAGTGCTAGTTTCCCAGATAGCAATCAGCCCCAGCATTTT.

The chain uses TRBV5-1 and TRBJ2-1; 7 bases align to TRBD2. The junction had 7 bases not matched to a gene; V was cut back by 0 bases and J by 7 bases. The CDR3 loop spans 15 amino acids. The germline V gene has CDR1 SGHRS and CDR2 YFSETQ. CDR3 DNA: TGCGCCAGCAGCTTGGAATGGCAGGGAGGGAATGAGCAGTTCTTC. It is translated as CASSLEWQGGNEQFF.

The J gene is TRBJ2-2, the V gene TRBV10-2; 9 bases align to TRBD1. The CDR3 is 16 amino acids. In germline, CDR1 is WSHSY, CDR2 SAAADI. V lost 4 bases, J lost 6 bases, and 9 bases stayed unmatched. The CDR3 region has the DNA TGCGCCAGCAGTGTCCCCGGGACAGGGTTAGCCGGGGAGCTGTTTTTT. It specifies CASSVPGTGLAGELFF.

The chain is built from TRBV19 and TRBJ2-1, with 12 positions matching TRBD2. The germline gives CDR1 LNHDA, CDR2 SQIVND (reference sequence). Trimming cost V 9 bases and J 9 bases; bases outside gene matches: 12. This CDR3 spans 15 amino acids. This chain's CDR3 is CASTQLAGGFVEQFF. The CDR3 DNA sequence: TGTGCCAGCACTCAACTAGCGGGAGGTTTCGTTGAGCAGTTCTTC.

This chain links TRBV4-1 with TRBJ1-5; D perhaps matches TRBD1 (5 bases). The germline gives CDR1 MGHRA, CDR2 YSYEKL. The CDR3 sequence is 16 residues long. Trimming shortened V by 0 bases and J by 7 bases, and 16 bases separated the two germline ends. The CDR3 region has the DNA TGCGCCAGCAGCCAAGATCTACAGGCCAAGTTGCAGCCCCAGCATTTT. Translated, it gives CASSQDLQAKLQPQHF.

The chain uses TRBV5-5 and TRBJ1-2; 8 nucleotides match TRBD1. This CDR3 contains 14 residues. CDR1 is SGHKS, CDR2 YYEKEE, per germline (reference sequence). The V and J ends lost 4 bases and 4 bases, in that order; junction bases with no gene match: 6. The CDR3 protein is CASSPGQGGYGYTF. The CDR3, as DNA: TGTGCCAGCAGCCCCGGACAGGGTGGCTATGGCTACACCTTC.

This clone was found a few times. The rearrangement uses TRBV5-1 and TRBJ1-1; D remains unclear. The CDR3 is made up of 13 amino acids. V was cut by 1 base and J by 2 bases, with 6 bases left in between. Germline V gene sequence: CDR1 SGHRS, CDR2 YFSETQ. Here the CDR3 DNA reads TGCGCCAGCAGCTTGTTGGCTAACACTGAAGCTTTCTTT. It translates to CASSLLANTEAFF.

The rearrangement joins TRBV18 to TRBJ2-1, with unresolved D. CDR1 KGHSH and CDR2 LQKENI come from the germline V gene. Trimming stripped 0 bases from V and 3 bases from J, with 6 bases between. CDR3 length equals 14 residues. This CDR3 reads CASSPPPHYNEQFF. The CDR3 coding sequence is TGTGCCAGCTCACCACCCCCCCACTACAATGAGCAGTTCTTC.

Note on this clone: Germline and junction disagree at one end, which may indicate a read error. The V gene is TRBV6-1, the J gene TRBJ1-2; TRBD1 might be the D (5 bases). The CDR3 extends over 14 amino acids. Germline CDR1 and CDR2: MNHNS and SASEGT. This chain's CDR3 is CASSEGAGHYGYTF. The CDR3 DNA sequence: TGTGCCAGCAGCGAAGGGGCAGGTCATTATGGCTACACCTTC.

The V and J genes are TRBV7-8 and TRBJ1-5, with a weak D call TRBD1 (5 bases). In germline, CDR1 is SGHVS, CDR2 FQNEAQ. V was trimmed by 5 bases and J by 10 bases, leaving 27 bases between them. This CDR3 contains 17 residues. CDR3 region: CASSLGTNPAELVPQHF. CDR3 DNA: TGTGCCAGCAGCCTTGGGACTAACCCCGCGGAATTGGTTCCCCAGCATTTT.

The genes are TRBV29-1 and TRBJ2-1; D perhaps matches TRBD1 (6 bases). The CDR3 spans 14 residues. V shed 2 bases and J shed 3 bases, with 11 bases lying between them. Germline lookup yields CDR1 SQVTM and CDR2 ANQGSEA. CDR3 protein: CSVEQGSYYNEQFF. The CDR3 nucleotides are TGCAGCGTTGAACAGGGGTCCTACTACAATGAGCAGTTCTTC.

V usage is TRBV2 and J usage is TRBJ1-3, with 9 bases lining up with TRBD1. The CDR3 extends over 16 amino acids. The trim removed 7 bases at V and 2 bases at J, leaving 9 bases unmatched. Germline V CDR1 and CDR2: SNHLY, FYNNEI. CDR3 DNA: TGTGCCAGCACGTCAGGACAGGGGTTGACTGGAAACACCATATATTTT. The encoded protein is CASTSGQGLTGNTIYF.

The chain combines TRBV7-8 with TRBJ1-5; 8 bases align to TRBD1. V dropped 5 bases and J dropped 7; count of bases not matched to a gene: 10. The CDR3 extends over 15 amino acids. Germline V gene data show CDR1 as SGHVS and CDR2 as FQNEAQ. The CDR3 nucleotides are TGTGCCAGCAGCCGATGGACAGGGTTTGGACAGCCCCAGCATTTT. It encodes CASSRWTGFGQPQHF.

The genes are TRBV6-4 and TRBJ2-3; 10 bases fit TRBD2. This CDR3 has 16 residues. J lost 0 bases, V lost 5 bases, and 5 bases had no gene match. Germline V gene lookup returns CDR1 MRHNA and CDR2 SNTAGT. The CDR3 nucleotides are TGTGCCAGCAGTCAAACTAGCGGGGCTAGCACAGATACGCAGTATTTT. This translates into CASSQTSGASTDTQYF.

J is TRBJ2-2 and V is TRBV6-6; 10 bases fit TRBD1. Trimming took 5 bases from V and 5 from J; bases not matched to a gene: 8. Germline-derived CDR1 and CDR2 are MNHNY and SVGAGI (reference sequence). The CDR3 totals 16 residues. The chain's CDR3 is CASSPLTGGRTGELFF. The CDR3 bases are TGTGCCAGCAGTCCCCTGACAGGGGGCAGGACCGGGGAGCTGTTTTTT.

V is TRBV28 and J is TRBJ1-1, with 12 bases matching TRBD1. J lost 6 bases, V lost 6 bases, and 14 bases had no gene match. Germline V gene data show CDR1 as MDHEN and CDR2 as SYDVKM. CDR3 length: 17 residues. The DNA of the CDR3 is TGTGCCAGCAGCCCACCACCGGGACAGGGGGCGTTTGCTGAAGCTTTCTTT. It encodes CASSPPPGQGAFAEAFF.

The rearrangement uses TRBV30 and TRBJ2-2; TRBD1 agrees at 7 bases. The length of the CDR3 is 16 residues. J was trimmed by 3 bases and V by 3 bases; bases with no gene match: 10. In germline, CDR1 is GTSNPN, CDR2 SVGIG (reference sequence). This CDR3 reads CAWRVSPQGDTGELFF. The CDR3 region has the DNA TGTGCCTGGAGAGTTTCCCCGCAGGGGGACACCGGGGAGCTGTTTTTT. Using reference TRBV30 and TRBJ2-2 for the parts outside the CDR3, the full variable domain is SQTIHQWPATLVQPVGSPLSLECTVEGTSNPNLYWYRQAAGRGLQLLFYSVGIGQISSEVPQNLSASRPQDRQFILSSKKLLLSDSGFYLCAWRVSPQGDTGELFFGEGSRLTVL.